This T cell receptor (beta chain) was found in a study of T cells in localized non-small cell lung cancer. A remark on this clone: Its antigen remains unknown.

Here immunoSEQ multiplex PCR was the method, and the copy in TCRdb shows in-frame clones only, minus some. Among 75,000 to 95,000 clones listed, around 80% were seen once. Trimming at V came to 6 bases and at J to 5 bases, leaving 4 bases not matched to a gene. CDR1 and CDR2 (germline): SGHTA, FQGNSA. The CDR3 has 12 residues. General study results and limits: T cell clonality was highest in uninvolved adjacent lung, above tumor.

This material consisted of PBMCs, taken before any cancer treatment. This TCR was sampled from a man aged 40-75 years with stage II squamous cell lung carcinoma. The chain combines TRBV7-2 with TRBJ2-7; 7 bases are a match to TRBD1. In DNA, the CDR3 is TGTGCCAGCAGTCGTGGGACAGACGAGCAGTACTTC. Translated: CASSRGTDEQYF.